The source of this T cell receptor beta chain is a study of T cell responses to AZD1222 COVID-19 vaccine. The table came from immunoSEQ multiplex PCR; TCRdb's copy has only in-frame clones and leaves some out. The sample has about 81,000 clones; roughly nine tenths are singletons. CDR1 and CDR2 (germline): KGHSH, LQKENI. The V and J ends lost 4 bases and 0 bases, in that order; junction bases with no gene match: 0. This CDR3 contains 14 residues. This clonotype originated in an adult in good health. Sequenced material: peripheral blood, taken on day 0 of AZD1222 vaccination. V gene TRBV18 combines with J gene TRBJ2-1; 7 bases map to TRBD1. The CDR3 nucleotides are TGTGCCAGCTCACGGGACAGCTCCTACAATGAGCAGTTCTTC. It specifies CASSRDSSYNEQFF.